Shown below are 15 T cell receptor beta chains from a single sample sequenced in a study of breast tumors, draining lymph nodes, adjacent tissues. Breast cancer patients provided tissue from their axillary draining lymph nodes. TCRdb reanalysed the multiplex PCR reads using MiXCR and keeps one entry per CDR3 protein. Of approximately 150,000 distinct CDR3 sequences detected, about 30% appear once; the ten largest clones hold roughly 3.8%. The sequenced sample consisted of axillary lymph node tissue. These receptors were obtained from a female donor with breast cancer. Some clones in this sample may be carry-over from other donors' samples.

This clonotype was seen at least ten times. The genes are TRBV19 and TRBJ1-5; D possibly corresponds to TRBD1 (6 bases). CDR3 length equals 16 residues. With 3 bases removed from V and 1 base from J, the gap between germline ends came to 13 bases. CDR1 and CDR2 from the germline V gene are LNHDA and SQIVND (reference sequence). As DNA, the CDR3 is TGTGCCAGTAGTATGTTACCCCAGGGGAGCAATCAGCCCCAGCATTTT. Its translation is CASSMLPQGSNQPQHF.

The chain has TRBV20-1 and TRBJ1-2, with 7 bases identical to TRBD1. With 6 bases clipped from V and 6 bases from J, the junction kept 10 bases outside the gene matches. Germline V gene sequence: CDR1 DFQATT, CDR2 SNEGSKA (reference sequence). There are 13 residues in the CDR3. The chain's CDR3 is CSARQGFDDGYTF. In DNA, the CDR3 is TGCAGTGCCAGACAGGGATTCGACGATGGCTACACCTTC.

This clonotype occurred many times. V is TRBV7-8 and J is TRBJ1-3; D not certain. CDR3 length equals 14 residues. V lost 5 bases and J lost 4, with 12 bases in between. Germline V gene sequence: CDR1 SGHVS, CDR2 FQNEAQ. The CDR3 DNA is TGTGCCAGCAGCCCCCCGGGCTCCGGAAACACCATATATTTT. Protein sequence: CASSPPGSGNTIYF.

A remark on this clonotype: The junction does not match germline at one end; this may be a read error. The chain has TRBV6-6 and TRBJ2-7; 8 bases are shared with TRBD2. Germline V gene lookup returns CDR1 MNHNY and CDR2 SVGAGI (reference sequence). The CDR3 totals 16 residues. DNA for the CDR3: TGTGCCAGCAGTCACTCATCTAGCGGGTTTACCTACGAGCAGTACTTC. The encoded protein is CASSHSSSGFTYEQYF.

Comments on this clonotype: A read error may produce the germline difference seen at one junction end. The rearrangement joins TRBV5-5 to TRBJ2-2; TRBD1 matches at 9 bases. Germline CDR1 is SGHKS and CDR2 is YYEKEE (reference sequence). The CDR3 runs to 19 residues. The DNA for the CDR3 is TGTGCCAGCAACATCGAACAGGGGGCCTCTAGCGCAGAGGGCGGGGAGCTGGTTTTT. Translating gives CASNIEQGASSAEGGELVF.

This clonotype has at least ten counts. The junction differs from germline at one of its ends, possibly a read error. The chain joins TRBV9 to TRBJ2-2; 8 nucleotides line up with TRBD2. From germline, CDR1 is SGDLS and CDR2 YYNGEE. The CDR3 loop spans 17 amino acids. CDR3 coding DNA: TGTGTCAGCAGCGTAGCTGGGAGCGGGAGTGTCACCGGGGAGCTGTTTTTT. Translation: CVSSVAGSGSVTGELFF.

Note on this clonotype: A much larger clone sits a single nucleotide away, making a read error possible. The J gene is TRBJ2-4, the V gene TRBV19; D is perhaps TRBD1 or TRBD2 (6 bases each). CDR3 size: 14 residues. In germline, CDR1 is LNHDA, CDR2 SQIVND (reference sequence). Written as DNA, the CDR3 is TGTGCCAGTAGTTATGGGACACGCGGGAACACTCAGTACTTC. Protein sequence: CASSYGTRGNTQYF.

This clonotype was found many times. The rearrangement uses TRBV4-1 and TRBJ2-1; 10 bases line up with TRBD1. The germline gives CDR1 MGHRA, CDR2 YSYEKL. CDR3 size: 14 residues. Germline trimming cut 6 bases from V and 6 bases from J; bases unmatched to any gene: 5. The CDR3 region has the DNA TGCGCCAGCAGTGGGACAGGGGAGGGCAATGAGCAGTTCTTC. Translation gives CASSGTGEGNEQFF.

This clonotype was found a few times. The V and J genes are TRBV18 and TRBJ2-1; tentatively, D is TRBD2 (6 bases). The V gene lost 3 bases and the J gene lost 5 bases, with 14 bases spanning the gap. Looked up from germline, CDR1 is KGHSH and CDR2 is LQKENI. This CDR3 is 15 amino acids long. As DNA, the CDR3 is TGTGCCAGCTCACCGATTGCGGGACTTAACAATGAGCAGTTCTTC. Its translation is CASSPIAGLNNEQFF. Based on the CDR3 plus reference TRBV18 and TRBJ2-1, the full variable domain is NAGVMQNPRHLVRRRGQEARLRCSPMKGHSHVYWYRQLPEEGLKFMVYLQKENIIDESGMPKERFSAEFPKEGPSILRIQQVVRGDSAAYFCASSPIAGLNNEQFFGPGTRLTVL.

This clonotype was recorded at least ten times. This chain joins TRBV11-2 and TRBJ2-5; D call uncertain. Germline V gene lookup returns CDR1 SGHAT and CDR2 FQNNGV. V was clipped by 1 base and J by 3 bases, with 9 bases between them. The CDR3 is made up of 14 amino acids. This CDR3 reads CASSLVYGEETQYF. The CDR3 DNA sequence: TGTGCCAGCAGCTTAGTTTATGGAGAAGAGACCCAGTACTTC.

This clonotype was counted ten times or more. The chain combines TRBV12-3 or TRBV12-4 with TRBJ2-3; D not resolved. Deletions cut 3 bases from V and 10 bases from J, with 14 bases between. This CDR3 has 13 residues. The CDR3 loop is CASSFPDHWAQYF. CDR3 bases: TGTGCCAGCAGTTTTCCGGACCACTGGGCGCAGTATTTT.

The rearrangement links TRBV11-2 to TRBJ1-2; D is unresolved. CDR1 is SGHAT, CDR2 FQNNGV, per germline. The germline V and J ends were trimmed by 5 bases and 7 bases, with 14 bases remaining between them. The CDR3 spans 13 residues. The DNA for the CDR3 is TGTGCCAGCAGCCAACAGATCCTCAGTGGCTACACCTTC. It yields the protein CASSQQILSGYTF.

The rearrangement links TRBV20-1 to TRBJ1-5, with a possible D match to TRBD1 (5 bases). Germline assignment: CDR1 DFQATT and CDR2 SNEGSKA (reference sequence). The ends were cut back, 0 bases at V and 4 bases at J, with 19 bases in the middle. The CDR3 sequence is 17 residues long. The chain's CDR3 is CSARDRRKGTPNQPQHF. CDR3 nucleotide sequence: TGCAGTGCTAGAGATAGGAGAAAGGGGACTCCGAATCAGCCCCAGCATTTT.

The genes are TRBV20-1 and TRBJ1-2, with TRBD1 as a possible D gene (5 bases). Trimming shortened V by 3 bases and J by 5 bases, and 22 bases separated the two germline ends. Germline V gives CDR1 DFQATT, CDR2 SNEGSKA (reference sequence). This CDR3 comprises 16 residues. The CDR3 DNA follows: TGCAGTGCTAGTGAAGCCAGGGAATGGGGCCCTTATGGCTACACCTTC. This encodes CSASEAREWGPYGYTF.

This clonotype has a count of ten or more. J is TRBJ2-3 and V is TRBV3-1, with TRBD2 identical over 9 bases. J lost 5 bases, V lost 1 base, and 4 bases had no gene match. This CDR3 comprises 15 residues. Germline CDR1 is LGHDT and CDR2 is YNNKEL (reference sequence). Written as DNA, the CDR3 is TGTGCCAGCAGCCAAGGCGGGGGGGCCAGAGATACGCAGTATTTT. Translated, it gives CASSQGGGARDTQYF.